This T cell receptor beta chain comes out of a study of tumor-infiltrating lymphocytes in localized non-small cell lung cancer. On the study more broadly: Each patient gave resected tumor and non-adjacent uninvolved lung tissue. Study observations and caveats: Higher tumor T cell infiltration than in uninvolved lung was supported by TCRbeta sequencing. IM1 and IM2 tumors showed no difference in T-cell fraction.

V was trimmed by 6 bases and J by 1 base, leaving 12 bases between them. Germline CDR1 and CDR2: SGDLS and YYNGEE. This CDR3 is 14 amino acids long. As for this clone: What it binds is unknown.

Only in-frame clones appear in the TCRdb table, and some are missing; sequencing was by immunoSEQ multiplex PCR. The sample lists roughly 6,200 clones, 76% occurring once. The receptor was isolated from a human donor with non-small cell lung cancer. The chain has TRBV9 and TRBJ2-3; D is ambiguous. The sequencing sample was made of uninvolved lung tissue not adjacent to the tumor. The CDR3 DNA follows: TGTGCCAGCACCATTAATCTGGGCACAGATACGCAGTATTTT. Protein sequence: CASTINLGTDTQYF.